This is a list of T cell receptor beta chains from one sample in a study of blood T cell repertoires in COVID-19. Clones were read by immunoSEQ multiplex PCR, and TCRdb kept only the in-frame ones, dropping some. The sample yields about 350,000 clones, 88% seen once. Sequenced input: PBMCs or T cells enriched from blood (not recorded which). The source is a woman younger than 45 who had been exposed to COVID-19. The CDR3 runs from the conserved cysteine through the conserved F or W. A D gene is named only where the DNA matches it firmly. Clone size appears in some rows only: once, few, many, or a class for an expanded clone.

D: TRBD2
size: .
V: TRBV15
J: TRBJ2-2
DNA: TGTGCCACCAGCAGAGTACGCGGGAGGGCCCCCGGGGAGCTGTTTTTT
CDR3: CATSRVRGRAPGELFF

D: .
size: .
V: TRBV9
J: TRBJ1-5
DNA: TGTGCCAGCAGCGTAGCCCCGGAGGGGTGGCCCCAGCATTTT
CDR3: CASSVAPEGWPQHF

D: .
size: .
V: TRBV4-2
J: TRBJ2-7
DNA: TGTGCCAGCAGCCAAGTGTTGGACAACGAGCAGTACTTC
CDR3: CASSQVLDNEQYF

D: TRBD1
size: .
V: TRBV18
J: TRBJ2-5
DNA: TGTGCCAGCTCACAGGGACAGGGAGGCCAAGAGACCCAGTACTTC
CDR3: CASSQGQGGQETQYF

D: .
size: .
V: TRBV29-1
J: TRBJ2-7
DNA: TGCAGCGTTGCGACCAGGTATCACTACGAGCAGTACTTC
CDR3: CSVATRYHYEQYF

D: .
size: .
V: TRBV11-3
J: TRBJ1-2
DNA: TGTGCCAGCAGCTTAGATGCGACAGCCCTCTATGGCTACACCTTC
CDR3: CASSLDATALYGYTF

D: TRBD1
size: .
V: TRBV28
J: TRBJ1-4
DNA: TGTGCCAGCAGTACAGGGGGTAGGGTTGAAAAACTGTTTTTT
CDR3: CASSTGGRVEKLFF

D: TRBD2
size: .
V: TRBV10-3
J: TRBJ2-7
DNA: TGTGCCATCAGTGCGGTGGGGACTAGCGGGCACTTC
CDR3: CAISAVGTSGHF

D: .
size: .
V: TRBV15
J: TRBJ2-1
DNA: TGTGCCACCAGGAATGCTGGCCGCTCCTACAATGAGCAGTTCTTC
CDR3: CATRNAGRSYNEQFF

D: TRBD1
size: .
V: TRBV28
J: TRBJ1-6
DNA: TGTGCCAGCAATCCGGGACAGGGAGGTTCACCCCTCCACTTT
CDR3: CASNPGQGGSPLHF

D: .
size: .
V: TRBV6-5
J: TRBJ1-5
DNA: TGTGCCAGCAGTTACTCTCGGAGCAGCAATCAGCCCCAGCATTTT
CDR3: CASSYSRSSNQPQHF

D: TRBD2
size: few
V: TRBV11-2
J: TRBJ2-3
DNA: TGTGCCAGCAGCTGGAGGACTAGCGGGAGGGCCGGCCCTCTTTTTACGCAGTATTTT
CDR3: CASSWRTSGRAGPLFTQYF

D: TRBD1
size: .
V: TRBV28
J: TRBJ1-5
DNA: TGTGCCAGCAGCCCAGGGGGAATTCGGCAGCCCCAGCATTTT
CDR3: CASSPGGIRQPQHF

D: .
size: .
V: TRBV3-1/TRBV3-2
J: TRBJ2-3
DNA: TGTGCCAGCAGCTTCATAGCGGCAAATACGCAGTATTTT
CDR3: CASSFIAANTQYF

D: TRBD1
size: .
V: TRBV28
J: TRBJ1-1
DNA: TGTGCCAGCAGCCAACAGGGGGGAGCTTTCTTT
CDR3: CASSQQGGAFF

D: TRBD2
size: .
V: TRBV5-4
J: TRBJ2-1
DNA: TGTGCCAGCAGCGCGAGACTAGCGGGAGCCGCTTACAATGAGCAGTTCTTC
CDR3: CASSARLAGAAYNEQFF

D: TRBD1
size: .
V: TRBV20-1
J: TRBJ1-5
DNA: TGCAGTGCTAGTGGCACAGGGGTTAATCAGCCCCAGCATTTT
CDR3: CSASGTGVNQPQHF

D: TRBD1
size: .
V: TRBV7-9
J: TRBJ2-5
DNA: TGTGCCAGCAGCCCCCGGGACAGGGACCAAGAGACCCAGTACTTC
CDR3: CASSPRDRDQETQYF

D: TRBD1
size: .
V: TRBV19
J: TRBJ1-4
DNA: TGTGCCAGTAGGACAGGGGGATCAACTAATGAAAAACTGTTTTTT
CDR3: CASRTGGSTNEKLFF

D: .
size: .
V: TRBV5-5
J: TRBJ1-2
DNA: TGTGCCAGCAGCTTCGGTGGCGGATTCTATGAGGGCTACACCTTC
CDR3: CASSFGGGFYEGYTF

D: TRBD1
size: .
V: TRBV19
J: TRBJ2-4
DNA: TGTGCCAGTAGTAACCGACAGGGGGACATTCAGTACTTC
CDR3: CASSNRQGDIQYF

D: TRBD1
size: .
V: TRBV5-8
J: TRBJ1-4
DNA: TGTGCCAGCAGCTTGGGGCAGGGGGTCCCAACTAATGAAAAACTGTTTTTT
CDR3: CASSLGQGVPTNEKLFF

D: .
size: few
V: TRBV11-2
J: TRBJ2-5
DNA: TGTGCCAGCAGCCCCCGGACAGCCGGCTTGGAGACCCAGTACTTC
CDR3: CASSPRTAGLETQYF

D: .
size: .
V: TRBV29-1
J: TRBJ2-3
DNA: TGCAGCGCCTTCCCGCCGGTAGCGGGCACAGATACGCAGTATTTT
CDR3: CSAFPPVAGTDTQYF

D: TRBD2
size: .
V: TRBV30
J: TRBJ2-1
DNA: TGTGCCTGGGGGGGTCAGGCGGGAGTATCGGGCGAGCAGTTCTTC
CDR3: CAWGGQAGVSGEQFF

D: .
size: .
V: TRBV11-3
J: TRBJ2-5
DNA: TGTGCCAGCATCCGGGGGGGGGACAGTTTGGCGCCCGGAGAGACCCAGTACTTC
CDR3: CASIRGGDSLAPGETQYF

D: TRBD1
size: .
V: TRBV19
J: TRBJ1-6
DNA: TGTGCCAGTAGTCCGACGACAGGGGGTCATAATTCACCCCTCCACTTT
CDR3: CASSPTTGGHNSPLHF

D: TRBD1
size: .
V: TRBV5-6
J: TRBJ2-7
DNA: TGTGCCAGCAGCCTGGGACAGGGATACTACGAGCAGTACTTC
CDR3: CASSLGQGYYEQYF

D: TRBD2
size: .
V: TRBV3-1/TRBV3-2
J: TRBJ2-5
DNA: TGTGCCAGCAGCCAGGACTCGGGGACTAGCGGGCACTTC
CDR3: CASSQDSGTSGHF

D: .
size: .
V: TRBV6-5
J: TRBJ2-7
DNA: TGTGCCAGCAGTAACCGGGACAACCTATACGAGCAGTACTTC
CDR3: CASSNRDNLYEQYF

D: TRBD1
size: .
V: TRBV28
J: TRBJ1-5
DNA: TGTGCCAGCAGTGGACGGGACAGGGTGTATCAGCCCCAGCATTTT
CDR3: CASSGRDRVYQPQHF

D: TRBD1
size: once
V: TRBV5-6
J: TRBJ1-4
DNA: TGTGCCAGCAGCTTGGTCAGGGGGCGAGCGGAAAAACTGTTTTTT
CDR3: CASSLVRGRAEKLFF

D: .
size: once
V: TRBV2
J: TRBJ2-3
DNA: TGTGCCAGCAGTGAAAGACAGGTAGAAGATACGCAGTATTTT
CDR3: CASSERQVEDTQYF

D: .
size: .
V: TRBV19
J: TRBJ2-1
DNA: TGTGCCAGCCATGAAGCGGGACACTCCTACAATGAGCAGTTCTTC
CDR3: CASHEAGHSYNEQFF

D: TRBD1
size: once
V: TRBV11-2
J: TRBJ2-7
DNA: TGTGCCAGCAGCATCGACAGGGGCTACGAGCAGTACTTC
CDR3: CASSIDRGYEQYF

D: .
size: .
V: TRBV27
J: TRBJ2-7
DNA: TGTGCCAGCAGCCCGTTTGAGAGCTCCTACGAGCAGTACTTC
CDR3: CASSPFESSYEQYF

D: .
size: once
V: TRBV15
J: TRBJ2-2
DNA: TGTGCCACCAGCAGCGCAACATCGCGGCTAGCGTCCGGGGAGCTGTTTTTT
CDR3: CATSSATSRLASGELFF

D: .
size: once
V: TRBV5-6
J: TRBJ1-4
DNA: TGTGCCAGCAGCCCGAGGCGGGACCGAGCAACTAATGAAAAACTGTTTTTT
CDR3: CASSPRRDRATNEKLFF

D: .
size: .
V: TRBV5-1
J: TRBJ2-7
DNA: TGCGCCAGCGGGCGAGGGCAGGGGGGTAACGAGCAGTACTTC
CDR3: CASGRGQGGNEQYF

D: TRBD2
size: .
V: TRBV11-2
J: TRBJ2-3
DNA: TGTGCCAGCAGTAGGGACTATAGCACAGATACGCAGTATTTT
CDR3: CASSRDYSTDTQYF

D: TRBD2
size: .
V: TRBV6-5
J: TRBJ2-7
DNA: TGTGCCAGCAGTTACTCCAGCGGGAGTAACGGCTACGAGCAGTACTTC
CDR3: CASSYSSGSNGYEQYF

D: .
size: .
V: TRBV7-3
J: TRBJ1-6
DNA: TGTGCCAGCAGCTTAACGCAGGGCGAGAATTCACCCCTCCACTTT
CDR3: CASSLTQGENSPLHF

D: .
size: .
V: TRBV5-1
J: TRBJ1-4
DNA: TGCGCCAGCAGCTTGGCCGCGAAGGGGGTTGAAAAACTGTTTTTT
CDR3: CASSLAAKGVEKLFF

D: .
size: .
V: TRBV19
J: TRBJ1-5
DNA: TGTGCCAGTAGCCCTCTTTATCAGCCCCAGCATTTT
CDR3: CASSPLYQPQHF

D: .
size: few
V: TRBV27
J: TRBJ1-5
DNA: TGTGCCAGCAACAACGGGGGGAATCAGCCCCAGCATTTT
CDR3: CASNNGGNQPQHF

D: TRBD1
size: once
V: TRBV19
J: TRBJ1-1
DNA: TGTGCCAGTAGGGACGGACAGGGCGACACTGAAGCTTTCTTT
CDR3: CASRDGQGDTEAFF

D: .
size: .
V: TRBV28
J: TRBJ1-5
DNA: TGTGCCAGCAGTTTAATGGGGGGTTTGGCAAATCAGCCCCAGCATTTT
CDR3: CASSLMGGLANQPQHF

D: .
size: .
V: TRBV5-8
J: TRBJ1-5
DNA: TGTGCCAGCAGCCTGGACGCGCGCGGCAATCAGCCCCAGCATTTT
CDR3: CASSLDARGNQPQHF

D: .
size: .
V: TRBV23-1
J: TRBJ2-1
DNA: TGCGCCAGCAGTCAATATGCGGGGTACAATGAGCAGTTCTTC
CDR3: CASSQYAGYNEQFF

D: .
size: .
V: TRBV7-9
J: TRBJ2-7
DNA: TGTGCCAGCAGTTTCATCCCCTACGAGCAGTACTTC
CDR3: CASSFIPYEQYF

D: .
size: .
V: TRBV2
J: TRBJ1-1
DNA: TGTGCCAGCAGTGGGGTTCAGACTTTGAACACTGAAGCTTTCTTT
CDR3: CASSGVQTLNTEAFF